These 20 T cell receptor beta chains share one sample of origin, sequenced in a study of Ad26.COV2.S vaccination and SARS-CoV-2 variants. The sample's treatment: roughly 20 received Ad26.COV2.S at low or high dose, single or two shots; about 5 received placebo; per-sample allocation not given. The samples were gathered on day 63 after the first injection of vaccine or placebo. Using immunoSEQ multiplex PCR, the repertoire was profiled, and TCRdb retains in-frame clones only, with some absent. The repertoire includes 350,000 to 400,000 clones, around 85% of them detected once, and 3% to 3.5% sits in the top ten. The input for sequencing was peripheral blood, taken in a trial of Ad26.COV2.S vaccine versus placebo. All receptors derive from a person aged 18-65 years who received the Ad26.COV2.S COVID-19 vaccine or a placebo.

The chain links TRBV5-6 to TRBJ2-7; the match to TRBD1 covers 7 bases. There are 14 residues in the CDR3. Germline loops: CDR1 SGHDT, CDR2 YYEEEE. V lost 4 bases to trimming and J lost 5 bases; unmatched junction nucleotides: 9. The DNA for the CDR3 is TGTGCCAGCAGCCTAGAGGGGGCTGGGGACGAGCAGTACTTC. Translation gives CASSLEGAGDEQYF. The full variable domain, completed using reference TRBV5-6 and TRBJ2-7, is DAGVTQSPTHLIKTRGQQVTLRCSPKSGHDTVSWYQQALGQGPQFIFQYYEEEERQRGNFPDRFSGHQFPNYSSELNVNALLLGDSALYLCASSLEGAGDEQYFGPGTRLTVT.

The chain uses TRBV6-6 and TRBJ2-7; tentatively, D is TRBD1 or TRBD2 (6 bases each). Germline values: CDR1 MNHNY, CDR2 SVGAGI (reference sequence). V lost 2 bases to trimming and J lost 4 bases, with 15 bases between them. The CDR3 runs to 15 residues. The CDR3 bases are TGTGCCAGCAGTTACAGCTCGGGGGCTCTATACGAGCAGTACTTC. Translating gives CASSYSSGALYEQYF.

CDR3 amino acids: CASSPPAGVYGEAFF. The DNA of the CDR3 is TGTGCCAGCAGCCCACCGGCGGGGGTTTACGGTGAAGCTTTCTTT. The chain is built from TRBV9 and TRBJ1-1, with TRBD1 as a possible D gene (5 bases). Germline loops: CDR1 SGDLS, CDR2 YYNGEE. CDR3 size: 15 residues. Between the trimmed V and J ends, which lost 4 bases and 7 bases, there was a span of 20 bases.

The chain combines TRBV11-2 with TRBJ1-2; D is undetermined. The CDR3 is made up of 12 amino acids. V was pared by 0 bases and J by 14 bases, with 13 bases between. CDR1 is SGHAT and CDR2 is FQNNGV in the germline V gene. CDR3 loop: CASSLDGGRWTF. Here the CDR3 DNA reads TGTGCCAGCAGCTTAGATGGAGGCAGGTGGACCTTC.

The J gene is TRBJ1-6, the V gene TRBV6-1; no definite D call. This CDR3 has 15 amino acids. V lost 2 bases, J lost 8 bases, and 13 bases lay in between. Germline assignment: CDR1 MNHNS and CDR2 SASEGT. The CDR3 sequence is CASSENARPYSPLHF. CDR3 in DNA: TGTGCCAGCAGTGAAAATGCACGTCCGTATTCACCCCTCCACTTT.

This clone showed up just once. This chain connects TRBV7-9 to TRBJ2-7, with a possible D match to TRBD1 (7 bases). Germline V gives CDR1 SEHNR, CDR2 FQNEAQ (reference sequence). The CDR3 runs to 15 residues. V lost 0 bases to trimming and J lost 5 bases, with 14 bases between them. CDR3 DNA: TGTGCCAGCAGCTTAGCGGCAGGGGGGTTTGACGAGCAGTACTTC. Translating gives CASSLAAGGFDEQYF.

The rearrangement links TRBV19 to TRBJ1-1; D may be TRBD1 (6 bases). Trimming cost V 1 base and J 3 bases, with 9 bases left between them. Germline assignment: CDR1 LNHDA and CDR2 SQIVND (reference sequence). This CDR3 region has 14 residues. The CDR3 region has the DNA TGTGCCAGTAGTATAGCAGGGGTCGACACTGAAGCTTTCTTT. This translates into CASSIAGVDTEAFF. The full variable domain, completed using reference TRBV19 and TRBJ1-1, is DGGITQSPKYLFRKEGQNVTLSCEQNLNHDAMYWYRQDPGQGLRLIYYSQIVNDFQKGDIAEGYSVSREKKESFPLTVTSAQKNPTAFYLCASSIAGVDTEAFFGQGTRLTVV.

V is TRBV28 and J is TRBJ2-1, with D unresolved. Trimming took off 4 bases at V and 0 bases at J, with 13 bases between the two ends. The germline gives CDR1 MDHEN, CDR2 SYDVKM. The CDR3 consists of 16 residues. Here the CDR3 DNA reads TGTGCCAGCAGTTGGGTGGAGCAGAGCTCCTACAATGAGCAGTTCTTC. This codes for CASSWVEQSSYNEQFF.

The rearrangement uses TRBV9 and TRBJ2-7, with D uncertain. The CDR3 is made up of 13 amino acids. Deletions cut 4 bases from V and 6 bases from J, with 14 bases between. In germline, CDR1 is SGDLS, CDR2 YYNGEE. The CDR3 region has the DNA TGTGCCAGCAGCTACGACGAATGGGGCGAGCAGTACTTC. Its translation is CASSYDEWGEQYF.

This clone was picked up one time. The CDR3 nucleotides are TGCAGTGCTAGTAAGCGGGGGGCCAGGGGTGAGCAGTTCTTC. Residues: CSASKRGARGEQFF. The genes are TRBV20-1 and TRBJ2-1; 9 bases match TRBD2. V trimming: 3 bases; J trimming: 9 bases; junction bases outside the gene matches: 9. Looked up from germline, CDR1 is DFQATT and CDR2 is SNEGSKA (reference sequence). The CDR3 covers 14 residues.

The chain uses TRBV5-6 and TRBJ1-2; D gene unclear. The CDR3 extends over 13 amino acids. Trimming took 4 bases from V and 2 from J, leaving 9 bases between them. In germline, CDR1 is SGHDT, CDR2 YYEEEE. CDR3 coding DNA: TGTGCCAGCAGCCCGACGGTGAACTATGGCTACACCTTC. It specifies CASSPTVNYGYTF.

A single count supports this clone. The chain has TRBV7-2 and TRBJ2-5; a possible D gene is TRBD1 (5 bases). The CDR3 spans 14 residues. Trimming shortened V by 5 bases and J by 6 bases, and 16 bases separated the two germline ends. CDR1 is SGHTA and CDR2 is FQGNSA in the germline V gene. CDR3 bases: TGTGCCAGCAGCCAGGACATATCCCTCCAGACCCAGTACTTC. The encoded protein is CASSQDISLQTQYF.

The chain links TRBV7-9 to TRBJ2-2, with TRBD2 identical over 14 bases. The V gene end was trimmed by 4 bases and the J gene end by 3 bases; junction bases not matched to a gene: 4. CDR1 and CDR2 (germline): SEHNR, FQNEAQ (reference sequence). The CDR3 contains 17 residues. This CDR3 reads CASSSTSGGDHTGELFF. The DNA for the CDR3 is TGTGCCAGCAGCTCGACTAGCGGGGGGGACCACACCGGGGAGCTGTTTTTT.

The chain combines TRBV6-5 with TRBJ2-7; D may be TRBD1 or TRBD2 (5 bases each). CDR1 is MNHEY, CDR2 SVGAGI, per germline. The V and J ends lost 6 bases and 2 bases respectively, with 14 bases between them. This CDR3 region has 14 residues. CDR3 residues: CASSNGAATYEQYF. Here the CDR3 DNA reads TGTGCCAGCAGCAACGGGGCAGCCACCTACGAGCAGTACTTC.

V is TRBV6-2 or TRBV6-3 and J is TRBJ1-2; D is possibly TRBD1 (6 bases). The ends were cut back, 2 bases at V and 2 bases at J, with 6 bases in the middle. Germline loops: CDR1 MNHEY, CDR2 SVGEGT. This CDR3 is built from 13 residues. The CDR3 DNA sequence: TGTGCCAGCAGTTACGACAGGAACTATGGCTACACCTTC. This sequence encodes CASSYDRNYGYTF.

The rearrangement joins TRBV7-4 to TRBJ1-4; no clear D gene. Germline V gene lookup returns CDR1 SGHVT and CDR2 SQSDAQ. Trimming left V 3 bases short and J 3 bases short, with 17 bases between. This CDR3 is 17 amino acids long. As DNA, the CDR3 is TGTGCCAGCAGCTTCACCCCCAATTGGTCCTCTAATGAAAAACTGTTTTTT. Residues: CASSFTPNWSSNEKLFF.

J is TRBJ1-1 and V is TRBV10-2; possibly TRBD1 for D (5 bases). Germline V gene sequence: CDR1 WSHSY, CDR2 SAAADI. V was cut by 2 bases and J by 5 bases, with 12 bases left in between. The CDR3 runs 14 residues. The CDR3, as DNA: TGCGCCAGCAGTGAGCGAGGGACGGGAACTGAAGCTTTCTTT. This encodes CASSERGTGTEAFF.

CDR3 region: CASSANLGGNTEAFF. CDR3 nucleotide sequence: TGTGCCAGCAGCGCAAACCTAGGTGGGAACACTGAAGCTTTCTTT. The chain recombines TRBV7-9 with TRBJ1-1; D is uncertain. V was shortened by 5 bases and J by 1 base, with 14 bases between the two germline ends. Germline assignment: CDR1 SEHNR and CDR2 FQNEAQ (reference sequence). This CDR3 comprises 15 residues.

The J gene is TRBJ2-5, the V gene TRBV7-9; 8 positions match TRBD2. J was trimmed by 7 bases and V by 5 bases; bases with no gene match: 15. In germline, CDR1 is SEHNR, CDR2 FQNEAQ (reference sequence). This CDR3 is 16 amino acids long. Here the CDR3 DNA reads TGTGCCAGCAGCCTCGGTAGGACTAGCCCTTTGGGGACCCAGTACTTC. The encoded protein is CASSLGRTSPLGTQYF.

The rearrangement joins TRBV5-5 to TRBJ1-3; D not certain. Between the trimmed V and J ends, which lost 3 bases and 4 bases, there was a span of 8 bases. This CDR3 has 13 amino acids. CDR1 is SGHKS and CDR2 is YYEKEE in the germline V gene (reference sequence). This chain's CDR3 is CASSWGSGNTIYF. CDR3 nucleotides: TGTGCCAGCAGCTGGGGTTCCGGAAACACCATATATTTT.